The 5 T cell receptor beta chains below were found in one sample sequenced in a study of T cells expressing NK-cell markers. TCRdb re-called the 5' RACE reads and catalogs CDR3 proteins one per entry, DNA excluded. This listing includes some 500,000 distinct CDR3 sequences. Source material: blood T cells: a sorted CD56 or NKG2C T cell subset, CD4+ or CD8+ T cells, or bulk PBMC T cells (not recorded which). These receptors all come from a woman between 50 and 59 years old in good health.

V is TRBV4-2 and J is TRBJ2-3; as DNA is missing, the TRBD1 call by TCRdb cannot be tested. The CDR3 is made up of 16 amino acids. Germline CDR1 and CDR2: LGHNA and YNFKEQ. This CDR3 reads CASSQDRDTGRDTQYF.

The V and J genes are TRBV3-1 and TRBJ2-1; TCRdb calls TRBD2, which cannot be checked without DNA. The CDR3 runs 16 residues. Germline assignment: CDR1 LGHDT and CDR2 YNNKEL (reference sequence). CDR3 loop: CASSQSSLALWGEQFF.

J is TRBJ2-1 and V is TRBV3-1; TCRdb calls TRBD1, which cannot be checked without DNA. The CDR3 is 15 amino acids. The germline V gene has CDR1 LGHDT and CDR2 YNNKEL (reference sequence). The CDR3 here is CASSPGGGLGHEQFF.

This chain connects TRBV30 to TRBJ2-3. Germline V gene data show CDR1 as GTSNPN and CDR2 as SVGIG (reference sequence). CDR3 size: 13 residues. CDR3 protein: CAWSVRRADTQYF.

The chain has TRBV4-1 and TRBJ2-1; lacking DNA, the TRBD2 call made by TCRdb goes unchecked. CDR1 is MGHRA, CDR2 YSYEKL, per germline. The CDR3 is made up of 16 amino acids. The CDR3 region is CASSQGVLAGGNEQFF.